These T cell receptor beta chains were read from a single sample in a study of cytomegalovirus exposure and HLA in healthy donors. The data were produced by immunoSEQ multiplex PCR, yet TCRdb's version contains in-frame clones alone and is incomplete. The sample records approximately 160,000 clones, roughly 79% being singletons. Sequencing was performed on PBMCs. Receptors originate from a middle-aged woman in good health and CMV-seropositive. CDR3s include the opening cysteine and the closing phenylalanine or tryptophan. D genes are given only for firm matches.

v_gene,d_gene,CDR3aa
TRBV4-1,TRBD1,CASSQGQMTGNVYGYTF
TRBV18,TRBD1,CASSPDRGEPYGYTF
TRBV2,-,CASSSDSQETQYF
TRBV4-2,-,CASSQAAGEGPNEKLFF
TRBV5-1,-,CASSSTGTNTGELFF
TRBV9,-,CASSAPEGVGGYTF
TRBV6-6,-,CASRDNQGRGGNTIYF
TRBV29-1,-,CSVTSSGYEQYF
TRBV6-6,TRBD2,CASSSPGRGVPYEQYF
TRBV27,TRBD2,CASGPSGGYYEQYF
TRBV28,-,CASLAGGMPDEQFF
TRBV5-4,-,CASSLGARNPEGYTF
TRBV7-8,-,CASSIRPGGTASTEAFF
TRBV6-6,-,CASAGNSNQPQHF
TRBV5-5,TRBD2,CASSRGGETQYF
TRBV27,-,CASSLDGRTNTEAFF
TRBV30,-,CAWSVRGRVNTEAFF
TRBV2,-,CASTYAAFEGYTF
TRBV5-1,TRBD2,CASSSGLDYTGELFF
TRBV19,-,CATRAPWGESQPQHF
TRBV27,-,CASSLSSLYNEQFF
TRBV14,-,CASNTGPGSPLHF
TRBV6-6,TRBD1,CASSYPTVQGAGEAFF
TRBV6-1,-,CASSEARAYEQYF
TRBV4-2,TRBD2,CASSTGTSGARETQYF
TRBV29-1,-,CSVGQTNTGELFF
TRBV6-6,-,CASSSDRGPPLHF
TRBV27,-,CASSFSVLKESRVSGANVLTF
TRBV28,TRBD1,CASRNRDRGSNTEAFF
TRBV19,-,CASSVLGQQETQYF
TRBV30,-,CASTGLYEQYF
TRBV18,-,CASSPVDRVFNYGYTF
TRBV19,TRBD1,CVTRQGWNTGELFF